Relative to its sample, the clone carrying this T cell receptor beta chain is medium-sized (0.01 to 0.1%). Its antigen is not known. Semi-nested PCR with Nested Universal Primer A followed constant-region reverse priming of full-length variable regions. TCRdb recomputed calls from the 5' RACE reads with MiXCR, one row per CDR3 protein. The sample gives tens of thousands of distinct CDR3 sequences, 26% of which show up once; approximately 2% is in the top ten. Tregs were sorted as CD4+CD25+CD127-/low cells. CDR3 length: 14 amino acids. V lost 2 bases and J lost 0, with 7 bases in between. CDR1 and CDR2 from the germline V gene are MGHRA and YSYEKL. Study-level findings and limits: Tumor Treg TCRs overlapped most with tumor naive CD4+ cells. Whole repertoires were not studied in the larger cohort, only one V-J beta rearrangement. Tumor memory CD4+ T cell TCR gene usage clustered with blood and lymph node memory CD4+ cells and lymph node naive CD4+ cells.

This TCR came from a female donor with breast cancer. V gene TRBV4-1 combines with J gene TRBJ1-1, with D perhaps TRBD1 (5 bases). Sequences were obtained from tumor-infiltrating Tregs sorted from the breast tumor. The CDR3 sequence: CASSQQGVNTEAFF. Written as DNA, the CDR3 is TGCGCCAGCAGCCAACAGGGCGTGAACACTGAAGCTTTCTTT.